The clone carrying this TCR beta chain was observed a few times. Its antigen is as yet unknown. This sample is part of a study of response to subunit inactivated influenza vaccine. Study-level points and caveats: Authors suggested that a seasonal influenza vaccination recruits few new T cells each time.

Each CDR3 protein gets one entry after TCRdb re-called the RT-PCR reads with MiXCR. The sample has about 190,000 distinct CDR3 sequences, over 13% seen once. There are 15 residues in the CDR3. Trimming removed 2 bases at V and 2 bases at J, with 11 bases between. Per germline, CDR1 MDHEN and CDR2 SYDVKM. The clonotype originates from a man aged 50-60 years who received an inactivated influenza vaccine. This specimen consisted of CD8+ T cells sorted from PBMCs, obtained 5 days after vaccination. The gene calls are TRBV28 and TRBJ2-3; perhaps TRBD1 as D (6 bases). This chain's CDR3 is CASSLRTALTDTQYF. The CDR3 nucleotides are TGTGCCAGCAGTTTAAGGACAGCCCTCACAGATACGCAGTATTTT.